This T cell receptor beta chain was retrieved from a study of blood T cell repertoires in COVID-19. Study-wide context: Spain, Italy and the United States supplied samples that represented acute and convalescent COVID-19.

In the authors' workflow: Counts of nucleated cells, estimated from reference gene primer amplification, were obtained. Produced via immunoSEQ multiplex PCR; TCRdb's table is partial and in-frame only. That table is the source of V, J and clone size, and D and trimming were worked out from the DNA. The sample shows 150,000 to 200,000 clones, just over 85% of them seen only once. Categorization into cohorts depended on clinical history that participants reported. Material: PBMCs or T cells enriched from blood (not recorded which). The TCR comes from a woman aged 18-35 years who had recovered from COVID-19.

CDR3 amino acids: CASSPTLGQINQPQHF. In nucleotides, the CDR3 is TGCGCCAGCAGCCCTACGTTAGGACAGATTAATCAGCCCCAGCATTTT. The rearrangement uses TRBV4-1 and TRBJ1-5; TRBD1 might be the D (6 bases). The CDR3 is made up of 16 amino acids. Germline V lookup: CDR1 MGHRA, CDR2 YSYEKL. V lost 4 bases, J lost 4 bases, and 17 bases lay in between.